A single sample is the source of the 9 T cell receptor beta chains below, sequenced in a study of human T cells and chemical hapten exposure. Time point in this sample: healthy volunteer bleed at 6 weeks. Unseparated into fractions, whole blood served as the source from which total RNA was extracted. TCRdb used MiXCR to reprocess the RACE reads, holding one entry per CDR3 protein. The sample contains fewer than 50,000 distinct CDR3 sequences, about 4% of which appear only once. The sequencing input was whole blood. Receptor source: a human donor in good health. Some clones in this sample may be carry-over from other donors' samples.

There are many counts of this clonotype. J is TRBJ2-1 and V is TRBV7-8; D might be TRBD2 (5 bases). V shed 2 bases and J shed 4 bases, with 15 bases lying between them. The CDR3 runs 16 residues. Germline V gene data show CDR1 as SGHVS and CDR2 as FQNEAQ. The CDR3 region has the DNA TGTGCCAGCAGCTTATATCTCGCGGGTAGTTACAATGAGCAGTTCTTC. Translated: CASSLYLAGSYNEQFF.

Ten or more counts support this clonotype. CDR3 sequence: CASSNPGFGYTF. The CDR3, as DNA: TGTGCCAGCAGCAATCCAGGGTTCGGCTACACCTTC. The J gene is TRBJ1-2, the V gene TRBV21-1; TRBD1 is the table's D call and was not checked against the DNA. TRBV21-1 is a pseudogene. The CDR3 has 12 residues.

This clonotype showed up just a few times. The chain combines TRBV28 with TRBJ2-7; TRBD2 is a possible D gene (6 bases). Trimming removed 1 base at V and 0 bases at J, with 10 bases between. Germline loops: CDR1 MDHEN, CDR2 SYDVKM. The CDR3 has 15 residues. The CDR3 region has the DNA TGTGCCAGCAGTTTATCGCGGGATAGCTCCTACGAGCAGTACTTC. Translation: CASSLSRDSSYEQYF.

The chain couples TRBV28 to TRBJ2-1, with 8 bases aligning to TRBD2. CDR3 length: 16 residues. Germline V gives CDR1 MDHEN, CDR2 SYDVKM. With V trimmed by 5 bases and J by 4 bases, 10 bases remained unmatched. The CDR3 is CASSPTGGVRYNEQFF. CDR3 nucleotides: TGTGCCAGCAGTCCAACGGGGGGGGTTCGGTACAATGAGCAGTTCTTC.

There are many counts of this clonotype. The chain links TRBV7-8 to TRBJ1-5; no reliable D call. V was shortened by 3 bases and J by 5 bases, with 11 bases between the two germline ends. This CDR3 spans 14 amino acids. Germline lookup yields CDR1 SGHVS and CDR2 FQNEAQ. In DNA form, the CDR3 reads TGTGCCAGCAGCTTTACGGACGGTGATCAGCCCCAGCATTTT. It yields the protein CASSFTDGDQPQHF.

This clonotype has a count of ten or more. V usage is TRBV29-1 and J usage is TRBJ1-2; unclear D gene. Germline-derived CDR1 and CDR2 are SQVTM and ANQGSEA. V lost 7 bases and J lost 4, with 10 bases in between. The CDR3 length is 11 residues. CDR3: CSADGIYGYTF. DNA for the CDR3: TGCAGCGCGGACGGAATCTATGGCTACACCTTC.

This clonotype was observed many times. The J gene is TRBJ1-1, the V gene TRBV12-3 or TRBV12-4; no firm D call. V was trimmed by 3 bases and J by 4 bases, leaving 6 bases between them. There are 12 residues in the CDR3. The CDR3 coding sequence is TGTGCCAGCAGTTTTTGGGGCACTGAAGCTTTCTTT. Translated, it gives CASSFWGTEAFF.

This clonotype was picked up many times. CDR3 residues: CASSQEGGSSYEQYF. The CDR3 DNA sequence: TGCGCCAGCAGCCAAGAAGGGGGGAGCTCCTACGAGCAGTACTTC. The rearrangement joins TRBV4-1 to TRBJ2-7; perhaps D is TRBD1 or TRBD2 (6 bases each). The CDR3 loop spans 15 amino acids. Germline-derived CDR1 and CDR2 are MGHRA and YSYEKL. The V and J ends lost 0 bases and 0 bases respectively, with 9 bases between them.

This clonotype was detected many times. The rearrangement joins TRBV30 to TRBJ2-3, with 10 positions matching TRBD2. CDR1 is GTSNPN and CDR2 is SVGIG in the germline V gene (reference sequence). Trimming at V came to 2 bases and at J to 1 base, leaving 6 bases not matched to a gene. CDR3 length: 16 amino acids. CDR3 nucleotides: TGTGCCTGGAGTCCCCCCGGACTAGCGGGCACAGATACGCAGTATTTT. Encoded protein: CAWSPPGLAGTDTQYF.